This TCR beta chain was recovered during a study of T cell responses to AZD1222 COVID-19 vaccine. As concerns this clone: Its antigen is undetermined. Other DNA sequences of this sample code for an identical CDR3.

The data were produced by immunoSEQ multiplex PCR, yet TCRdb's version contains in-frame clones alone and is incomplete. Among approximately 92,000 clones listed, about 91% were seen once. Findings of the study overall: Repertoires were obtained solely post-peak T cell response. Across spike, vaccine-associated CD4 TCRs were found, dominant at 160-218 and 743-854. Of spike-specific TCRs, nearly half reportedly target regions left unmutated in variants. Seropositive at baseline were only a handful of AZD1222 recipients.

The CDR3 runs to 13 residues. Trimming left V 3 bases short and J 1 base short, with 5 bases between. Germline assignment: CDR1 SGHDT and CDR2 YYEEEE. Source: peripheral blood, taken on day 0 of AZD1222 vaccination. The chain joins TRBV5-6 to TRBJ1-3; D uncertain. The sequence came from an adult in good health. The CDR3 nucleotides are TGTGCCAGCAGCTCAATATCTGGAAACACCATATATTTT. Protein product: CASSSISGNTIYF.